A selection of T cell receptor beta chains follows, all from one sample in a study of identical twins. TCRdb re-analysed the 5' RACE reads in MiXCR, keeping a single row per CDR3 protein. The data show approximately 300,000 distinct CDR3 sequences, 8.5% to 9.5% seen once. These sequences were also reported in another study, on yellow fever vaccine responses in identical twins.

Sequencing input: CD8+ T cells sorted from blood. The receptors here all came from a woman between 18 and 29 years old in good health. The CDR3 runs from the conserved cysteine through the conserved F or W. The order of the fields is J gene, D gene, clone size, V gene, CDR3 DNA, CDR3 protein. D genes are given only for firm matches. Size values are once, few and many counts, or a class for expanded clones, and some rows have none.

>TRBJ2-5|TRBD2|few|TRBV19
TGTGCCAGTAGTCCCGATCGGACTAGCGGAGAGACCCAGTACTTC
CASSPDRTSGETQYF
>TRBJ1-1|.|many|TRBV20-1
TGCAGTGCTAGAGAAGGAGGGGACACTGAAGCTTTCTTT
CSAREGGDTEAFF
>TRBJ2-7|.|many|TRBV24-1
TGTGCCACCAGTGACCTGAGGGGGCAGTACTTC
CATSDLRGQYF
>TRBJ2-7|TRBD1|few|TRBV4-1
TGCGCCAGCAGCCAGCAGACAGGGGCAGAGTACGAGCAGTACTTC
CASSQQTGAEYEQYF
>TRBJ1-2|TRBD1|.|TRBV7-9
TGTGCCAGCAGCTTCTCCGGGACAGGAGTTAACTATGGCTACACCTTC
CASSFSGTGVNYGYTF
>TRBJ2-4|.|many|TRBV12-3/TRBV12-4
TGTGCCAGCGGATGCCGAGGGACCAAAAACATTCAGTACTTC
CASGCRGTKNIQYF
>TRBJ2-1|TRBD2|.|TRBV6-4
TGTGCCAGCAGTCCGGGACTAGAAGCCTACAATGAGCAGTTCTTC
CASSPGLEAYNEQFF
>TRBJ2-1|TRBD2|many|TRBV25-1
TGTGCCAGCGGTGGGGAGGGTGAGCAGTTCTTC
CASGGEGEQFF
>TRBJ2-1|TRBD2|.|TRBV4-3
TGCGCCAGCAGCCAATTTTTTAGCGGGAAAGGCGATGAGCAGTTCTTC
CASSQFFSGKGDEQFF
>TRBJ2-1|.|few|TRBV5-6
TGTGCCAGCAGCTTGGCCGGATCCGCCAAGCAGTTCTTC
CASSLAGSAKQFF
>TRBJ2-2|TRBD1|few|TRBV3-1
TGTGCCAGCTGCCCGGGGACAGGCTACACCGGGGAGCTGTTTTTT
CASCPGTGYTGELFF
>TRBJ2-3|.|few|TRBV20-1
TGCAGTGCTAGAGATATTGGGCACCTCACCCCTAAAGGTCCCCCAGATACGCAGTATTTT
CSARDIGHLTPKGPPDTQYF
>TRBJ2-2|TRBD1|many|TRBV12-3/TRBV12-4
TGTGCCAGCAGAGGGACAGTTACCGGGGAGCTGTTTTTT
CASRGTVTGELFF
>TRBJ1-2|.|.|TRBV7-2
TGTGCCAGCAGCTCCGGACGGGACTATGGCTACACCTTC
CASSSGRDYGYTF
>TRBJ1-1|TRBD1|many|TRBV7-8
TGTGCCAGCAGCTTAGCGAGGGACAGACTGAACACTGAAGCTTTCTTT
CASSLARDRLNTEAFF
>TRBJ2-4|.|.|TRBV20-1
TGCAGTGCTAGAGATTTAGGGTCAGCCAAAAACATTCAGTACTTC
CSARDLGSAKNIQYF
>TRBJ1-3|.|.|TRBV5-1
TGCGCCAGCAGCTTGGAGGCCAGCTCTGGAAACACCATATATTTT
CASSLEASSGNTIYF
>TRBJ1-4|.|few|TRBV29-1
TGCAGCGTTGAAGATGATTGGGGTGAGGGTCCAACTAATGAAAAACTGTTTTTT
CSVEDDWGEGPTNEKLFF
>TRBJ2-7|TRBD2|few|TRBV7-2
TGTGCCAGCAGCCTGAATCCCGGGACTACCTTCTACGAGCAGTACTTC
CASSLNPGTTFYEQYF
>TRBJ2-7|.|many|TRBV27
TGTGCCAGCAGTTTATCCCGGGACACCCACTACGAGCAGTACTTC
CASSLSRDTHYEQYF
>TRBJ2-1|TRBD2|.|TRBV4-2
TGTGCCAGCACAAGCGGGAAGAGCTCCTACAATGAGCAGTTCTTC
CASTSGKSSYNEQFF
>TRBJ2-7|TRBD2|many|TRBV5-1
TGCGCCAGCAATAGGGAGGGGCTCCACTCCTACGAGCAGTACTTC
CASNREGLHSYEQYF
>TRBJ2-7|.|.|TRBV7-9
TGTGCCAGCAGCTCCCCGGGCCCATCCTACGAGCAGTACTTC
CASSSPGPSYEQYF
>TRBJ1-5|.|many|TRBV7-9
TGTGCCAGCAGCTTAACAGAAAGCAATCAGCCCCAGCATTTT
CASSLTESNQPQHF
>TRBJ2-7|.|many|TRBV29-1
TGCAGCGTTGAAGATCATAGCGTCCTGGCCTACGAGCAGTACTTC
CSVEDHSVLAYEQYF
>TRBJ2-2|TRBD2|many|TRBV29-1
TGCAGCGTTCGGGTGACTAGCGGGGGACACACCGGGGAGCTGTTTTTT
CSVRVTSGGHTGELFF
>TRBJ1-4|.|.|TRBV5-4
TGTGCCAGCAGCTTGGAGGCCGGGGGACGCGAAAAACTGTTTTTT
CASSLEAGGREKLFF
>TRBJ1-6|TRBD1|few|TRBV20-1
TGCAGTGCTAGAGATATCCCTGGGACAGGGGATTCACCCCTCCACTTT
CSARDIPGTGDSPLHF
>TRBJ2-1|TRBD2|few|TRBV4-2
TGTGCCAGCAGCCGACTAGCGGGGCCAGGCGATGAGCAGTTCTTC
CASSRLAGPGDEQFF
>TRBJ1-5|.|many|TRBV4-3
TGCGCCAGCAGCCAAGAGAGGGAATTTAGCAATCAGCCCCAGCATTTT
CASSQEREFSNQPQHF
>TRBJ2-5|.|.|TRBV4-3
TGCGCCAGCAGCCTTAGCCGGGACCCGCAAGAGACCCAGTACTTC
CASSLSRDPQETQYF
>TRBJ2-3|TRBD2|many|TRBV4-2
TGTGCCAGCAGCCAAGAAAGCGGGAGCGGGGCAGATACGCAGTATTTT
CASSQESGSGADTQYF
>TRBJ2-3|TRBD2|.|TRBV11-1
TGTGCCAGCAGCTCGGTAGCCCCAAGACTAGCGGGGAGCACAGATACGCAGTATTTT
CASSSVAPRLAGSTDTQYF
>TRBJ2-3|TRBD1|few|TRBV7-9
TGTGCCAGCAGCTTAGCCCCCGGGACAGGGACAGATACGCAGTATTTT
CASSLAPGTGTDTQYF
>TRBJ2-7|.|few|TRBV12-3/TRBV12-4
TGTGCCAGCAGTTTAGGACCGCCGGGGGCCGAACGGCAGTACTTC
CASSLGPPGAERQYF
>TRBJ2-7|TRBD1|.|TRBV7-8
TGTGCCAGCAGCTTAGCGCTGGGACAGGCCCACGAGCAGTACTTC
CASSLALGQAHEQYF
>TRBJ1-5|.|many|TRBV10-3
TGTGCCATCAGTGACGAGGGTGGGATCGATCAGCCCCAGCATTTT
CAISDEGGIDQPQHF
>TRBJ2-3|.|many|TRBV29-1
TGCAGCGTTTGGTCTAGCGAAAGAGATACGCAGTATTTT
CSVWSSERDTQYF
>TRBJ2-5|TRBD2|many|TRBV12-3/TRBV12-4
TGTGCCAGCAGTACCTCTAGCGGGAGCCGGGAAGAGACCCAGTACTTC
CASSTSSGSREETQYF
>TRBJ2-7|.|many|TRBV10-3
TGTGCCATCAGAGGGCCTGGGTCCTACGAGCAGTACTTC
CAIRGPGSYEQYF
>TRBJ2-6|TRBD1|.|TRBV7-9
TGTGCCAGCAGCCCCCAGGGGGCCATGAGCGTCCTGACTTTC
CASSPQGAMSVLTF
>TRBJ2-1|.|.|TRBV21-1
TGTGCCAGCAGCTACAAGGGCCCTAATAGCTACAATGAGCAGTTCTTC
CASSYKGPNSYNEQFF
>TRBJ2-2|.|many|TRBV5-6
TGTGCCAGCAGCTTGGCCGGTAACACCGGGGAGCTGTTTTTT
CASSLAGNTGELFF
>TRBJ2-7|.|many|TRBV5-5
TGTGCCAGCAGCCTACGACAGAATTCCTACGAGCAGTACTTC
CASSLRQNSYEQYF
>TRBJ2-1|.|few|TRBV7-2
TGTGCCAGCAGCTTAGACGAGGGGTCCTACAATGAGCAGTTCTTC
CASSLDEGSYNEQFF
>TRBJ2-3|.|.|TRBV28
TGTGCCAGCAAAGGGCTCACAGATACGCAGTATTTT
CASKGLTDTQYF
>TRBJ1-4|.|many|TRBV7-9
TGTGCCAGCAGCTCGAGGGACGCAGATAATGAAAAACTGTTTTTT
CASSSRDADNEKLFF
>TRBJ2-3|.|many|TRBV7-9
TGTGCCAGCAGCCCGTATAAAGATACGCAGTATTTT
CASSPYKDTQYF
>TRBJ2-7|.|few|TRBV6-2/TRBV6-3
TGTGCCAGCAGTTACTCTTCGGCGCCTCCAACCTACGAGCAGTACTTC
CASSYSSAPPTYEQYF
>TRBJ1-1|.|few|TRBV20-1
TGCAGTGCTAGGAAGGGTGACACTGAAGCTTTCTTT
CSARKGDTEAFF
>TRBJ2-5|TRBD1|many|TRBV20-1
TGCAGTGCTAGAGCCCTCGACAGGGGGCAAAAAGAGACCCAGTACTTC
CSARALDRGQKETQYF
>TRBJ2-3|.|few|TRBV7-9
TGTGCCAGCGCCACCCCAGGGGTCCCAGATACGCAGTATTTT
CASATPGVPDTQYF